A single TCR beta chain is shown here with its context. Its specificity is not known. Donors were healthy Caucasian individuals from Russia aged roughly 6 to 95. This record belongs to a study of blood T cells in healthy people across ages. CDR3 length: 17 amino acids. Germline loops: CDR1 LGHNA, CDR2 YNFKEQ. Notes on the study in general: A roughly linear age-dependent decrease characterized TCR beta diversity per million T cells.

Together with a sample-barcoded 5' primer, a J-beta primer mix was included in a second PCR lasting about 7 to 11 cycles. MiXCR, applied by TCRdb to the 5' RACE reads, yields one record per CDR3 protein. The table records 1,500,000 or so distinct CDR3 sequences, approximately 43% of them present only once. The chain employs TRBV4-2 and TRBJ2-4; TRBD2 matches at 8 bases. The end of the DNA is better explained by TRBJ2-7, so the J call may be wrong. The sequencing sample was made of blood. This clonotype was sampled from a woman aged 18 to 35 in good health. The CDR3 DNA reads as TGTGCCAGCAGCCAAGGGGCTAGCGGGTACCCCCCCGTCGAGCAGTACTTC. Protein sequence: CASSQGASGYPPVEQYF.